This record concerns one TCR beta chain sequence. Antigen unknown. The CDR3 sequence is 17 residues long. CDR1 is SGHNT, CDR2 YYREEE, per germline (reference sequence). V dropped 4 bases and J dropped 0; count of bases not matched to a gene: 12. This sample is part of a study of cytomegalovirus exposure and HLA in healthy donors. The PCR contained 60 Vbeta and 13 Jbeta primers. The repertoire was sequenced with immunoSEQ multiplex PCR; TCRdb's copy has only in-frame clones and lacks some. This table has 100,000 to 150,000 clones, around 80% appearing once. Regarding the study as a whole: The study flagged approximately 180 TCR beta chains as cytomegalovirus-associated.

The chain recombines TRBV5-4 with TRBJ1-1; 7 bases match TRBD1. This clonotype was obtained from a female donor in good health and CMV-seronegative. Sequencing was carried out using PBMCs. CDR3 amino acids: CASSRIAGQSMNTEAFF. As DNA, the CDR3 is TGTGCCAGCAGCCGCATTGCGGGACAGAGCATGAACACTGAAGCTTTCTTT.